One T cell receptor (beta chain) is described in this entry. The target antigen is unknown. The data are from a study of PD-1 blockade in classical Hodgkin lymphoma. V was pared by 6 bases and J by 3 bases, with 7 bases of the junction left unmatched. Germline V gene data show CDR1 as MNHEY and CDR2 as SVGAGI. The CDR3 loop spans 15 amino acids. The method was immunoSEQ multiplex PCR; TCRdb's version includes in-frame clones alone and lacks a portion of them. The sample records 34,000 or so clones, 90% to 95% being singletons. As to time point: cycle 4 day 1 (C4D1), after 6 weeks of nivolumab. Every single patient, without exception, relapsed after autologous stem cell transplantation, and brentuximab vedotin exposure varied. Negative selection with magnetic separation was used to purify CD4+ T cells from thawed PBMCs. The best responses consisted of complete response, partial response or progressive disease.

Study conclusions and caveats: Individuals who commenced nivolumab within less than 1 year of ASCT were excluded.

The sequences come from CD4+ T cells from blood, collected before the fourth cycle of nivolumab. The TCR originated in a human donor with classical Hodgkin lymphoma. The genes are TRBV6-5 and TRBJ2-7; the match to TRBD1 covers 11 bases. The CDR3 region is CASRLRTGGFYEQYF. CDR3 DNA sequence: TGTGCCAGCAGACTGAGGACAGGGGGCTTCTACGAGCAGTACTTC.